This T cell receptor (beta chain) was sequenced for a study of blood T cells in healthy people across ages. General study results and limits: More naive CD4+ cells and higher diversity were found in long-lived than in aged donors. Naive and antigen-experienced cells were not separated, limiting conclusive comparison. As age increased, TCR beta diversity per million T cells fell in a roughly linear fashion.

It was with a sample-barcoded 5' primer and a J-beta primer mix that a second PCR of about 7 to 12 cycles was run. Using its own MiXCR run on the 5' RACE reads, TCRdb lists one record per CDR3 protein. Among about 570,000 distinct CDR3 sequences listed, 27% were seen once. The table lists this clonotype with a few counts. The antigen is undetermined. Trimming took 1 base from V and 1 from J, leaving 7 bases between them. The CDR3 runs 14 residues. Germline CDR1 and CDR2: MNHNY and SVGAGI (reference sequence). This chain uses TRBV6-6 with TRBJ1-1, with D possibly being TRBD1 (5 bases). Sequencing used blood. The source of this sequence is a woman aged 70-85 years in good health. Here the CDR3 reads CASSYYGGNTEAFF. CDR3 DNA sequence: TGTGCCAGCAGTTACTACGGGGGGAACACTGAAGCTTTCTTT.